This entry lists 27 T cell receptor beta chains sequenced from one sample in a study of T cells after yellow fever vaccination. Via MiXCR, TCRdb re-called the 5' RACE reads, giving one row per CDR3 protein. The table records approximately 510,000 distinct CDR3 sequences, 21% of them present only once. The specimen was PBMCs, collected roughly 20 days after the first yellow fever vaccination. The receptors derive from a man younger than 35 who received the YFV17D yellow fever vaccine.

The chain carries TRBV13 and TRBJ2-7; possibly TRBD1 or TRBD2 for D (5 bases each). V lost 5 bases and J 7 bases, leaving 21 bases between the germline ends. The CDR3 is made up of 15 amino acids. Germline V gives CDR1 PRHDT, CDR2 FYEKMQ (reference sequence). DNA of the CDR3: TGTGCCAGCAGCCCCCGGGACCGAGCTTCGCCGGAGCAGTACTTC. This translates into CASSPRDRASPEQYF.

This clonotype showed up just a few times. This chain links TRBV9 with TRBJ2-5; no clear D gene. CDR1 and CDR2 (germline): SGDLS, YYNGEE. This CDR3 spans 15 amino acids. The V gene lost 5 bases and the J gene lost 0 bases, with 14 bases spanning the gap. The CDR3 is CASSWKGQDQETQYF. DNA of the CDR3: TGTGCCAGCAGTTGGAAAGGGCAGGACCAAGAGACCCAGTACTTC.

The J gene is TRBJ2-7, the V gene TRBV7-9; the D gene is possibly TRBD2 (5 bases). This CDR3 contains 15 residues. Germline V gene lookup returns CDR1 SEHNR and CDR2 FQNEAQ (reference sequence). The germline V and J ends were trimmed by 4 bases and 1 base, with 14 bases remaining between them. CDR3 loop: CASSSLPGISYEQYF. The CDR3 DNA is TGTGCCAGCAGCTCCCTCCCCGGGATATCCTACGAGCAGTACTTC.

The chain couples TRBV7-6 to TRBJ1-1; D perhaps matches TRBD1 (5 bases). Germline values: CDR1 SGHVS, CDR2 FNYEAQ. V lost 5 bases and J lost 5, with 12 bases in between. The CDR3 is 13 amino acids. The DNA of the CDR3 is TGTGCCAGCAGCACCCAACCAGGGACTGAAGCTTTCTTT. It is translated as CASSTQPGTEAFF. The full variable domain, rest sourced from reference TRBV7-6 and TRBJ1-1, is GAGVSQSPRYKVTKRGQDVALRCDPISGHVSLYWYRQALGQGPEFLTYFNYEAQQDKSGLPNDRFSAERPEGSISTLTIQRTEQRDSAMYRCASSTQPGTEAFFGQGTRLTVV.

The V and J genes are TRBV7-6 and TRBJ1-1; D is possibly TRBD1 (5 bases). Trimming left V 7 bases short and J 1 base short, with 13 bases between. Per the germline V gene, CDR1 is SGHVS and CDR2 is FNYEAQ. This CDR3 spans 14 amino acids. This chain's CDR3 is CASILRVGNTEAFF. CDR3 bases: TGTGCCAGCATCCTCAGGGTAGGGAACACTGAAGCTTTCTTT. Full variable domain (rest looked up from reference TRBV7-6 and TRBJ1-1): GAGVSQSPRYKVTKRGQDVALRCDPISGHVSLYWYRQALGQGPEFLTYFNYEAQQDKSGLPNDRFSAERPEGSISTLTIQRTEQRDSAMYRCASILRVGNTEAFFGQGTRLTVV.

The table lists this clonotype with a few counts. The V and J genes are TRBV7-9 and TRBJ2-2; TRBD2 is a possible D gene (5 bases). The CDR3 is made up of 13 amino acids. Germline V gene lookup returns CDR1 SEHNR and CDR2 FQNEAQ (reference sequence). V dropped 5 bases and J dropped 7 bases, with 11 bases sitting between them. Written as DNA, the CDR3 is TGTGCCAGCAGCCCCCTCGGGGTCGGGGAGCTGTTTTTT. This sequence encodes CASSPLGVGELFF.

The V and J genes are TRBV12-3 or TRBV12-4 and TRBJ2-2; no clear D gene. The CDR3 has 14 amino acids. V lost 7 bases, J lost 4 bases, and 13 bases lay in between. The CDR3 nucleotides are TGTGCCAGCAACGCTCTATCGGGCACCGGGGAGCTGTTTTTT. Residues: CASNALSGTGELFF.

The chain uses TRBV29-1 and TRBJ1-2; D possibly corresponds to TRBD1 (5 bases). The length of the CDR3 is 12 residues. Trimming shortened V by 4 bases and J by 7 bases, and 13 bases separated the two germline ends. The germline gives CDR1 SQVTM, CDR2 ANQGSEA. CDR3 protein: CSVASSGGGYTF. The CDR3 DNA follows: TGCAGCGTTGCTAGTTCGGGGGGTGGCTACACCTTC.

This clonotype has just a few counts. The CDR3 nucleotides are TGCGCCAGCAGCTCCGGGACTAGCGGTTCTCTATGGGAGACCCAGTACTTC. Translating it yields CASSSGTSGSLWETQYF. The V call is TRBV5-1, the J call TRBJ2-5; 11 positions match TRBD2. This CDR3 spans 17 amino acids. V shed 3 bases, J shed 5 bases, and the junction held 12 bases outside the gene matches. The germline V gene has CDR1 SGHRS and CDR2 YFSETQ.

This clonotype has a handful of counts. This chain joins TRBV6-2 or TRBV6-3 and TRBJ2-1, with D unresolved. The germline V gene has CDR1 MNHEY and CDR2 SVGEGT. The V end lost 6 bases, the J end lost 7 bases, and 13 bases lay between the germline ends. This CDR3 region has 13 residues. The CDR3: CASSFVPSNEQFF. The CDR3 DNA is TGTGCCAGCAGCTTCGTGCCCTCTAATGAGCAGTTCTTC.

This clonotype was detected only a few times. The rearrangement links TRBV3-1 to TRBJ2-7; D is possibly TRBD1 (7 bases). Germline V gene sequence: CDR1 LGHDT, CDR2 YNNKEL (reference sequence). V was trimmed by 7 bases and J by 3 bases, leaving 16 bases between them. This CDR3 region has 14 residues. For the CDR3, the DNA is TGTGCCAGCACCCAGGGGGGTAACATCTACGAGCAGTACTTC. This sequence encodes CASTQGGNIYEQYF.

This clonotype was counted between two and nine times. V and J are TRBV20-1 and TRBJ1-1; unclear D gene. This CDR3 comprises 16 residues. Trimming stripped 0 bases from V and 0 bases from J, with 14 bases between. Looked up from germline, CDR1 is DFQATT and CDR2 is SNEGSKA (reference sequence). CDR3 coding DNA: TGCAGTGCTAGAGATCCTCCAGGCAGAATGAACACTGAAGCTTTCTTT. It specifies CSARDPPGRMNTEAFF.

The chain has TRBV5-6 and TRBJ2-3; D might be TRBD1 or TRBD2, each matching 5 bases. Trimming shortened V by 1 base and J by 8 bases, and 17 bases separated the two germline ends. The CDR3 sequence is 15 residues long. CDR1 is SGHDT, CDR2 YYEEEE, per germline. The CDR3 nucleotides read TGTGCCAGCAGCTTGTTAGGGGCAGGAGGTGGTACGCAGTATTTT. Encoded protein: CASSLLGAGGGTQYF. The variable domain in full, completed from reference TRBV5-6 and TRBJ2-3, reads DAGVTQSPTHLIKTRGQQVTLRCSPKSGHDTVSWYQQALGQGPQFIFQYYEEEERQRGNFPDRFSGHQFPNYSSELNVNALLLGDSALYLCASSLLGAGGGTQYFGPGTRLTVL.

This rearrangement joins TRBV5-1 to TRBJ2-2, with TRBD1 identical over 9 bases. V gave up 3 bases and J gave up 6 bases; unmatched junction bases: 6. Germline V gene sequence: CDR1 SGHRS, CDR2 YFSETQ. The CDR3 has 15 residues. CDR3 bases: TGCGCCAGCAGCTCGCGGACAGGGGATTCCGGGGAGCTGTTTTTT. Protein sequence: CASSSRTGDSGELFF.

This clonotype appeared once. This chain uses TRBV5-1 with TRBJ1-1, with 7 bases aligning to TRBD1. The CDR3 runs to 16 residues. The V and J ends lost 4 bases and 4 bases, in that order; junction bases with no gene match: 13. The germline V gene encodes CDR1 SGHRS and CDR2 YFSETQ. CDR3 residues: CASSPKPRRDSTEAFF. The CDR3 DNA reads as TGCGCCAGCAGCCCGAAACCGAGGCGGGACAGCACTGAAGCTTTCTTT.

This rearrangement joins TRBV9 to TRBJ2-2; D remains unclear. CDR3 size: 14 residues. Trimming stripped 0 bases from V and 5 bases from J, with 8 bases between. Germline CDR1 is SGDLS and CDR2 is YYNGEE. The CDR3 DNA reads as TGTGCCAGCAGCGTAGTCCCAGGAACCGGGGAGCTGTTTTTT. It yields the protein CASSVVPGTGELFF.

V usage is TRBV29-1 and J usage is TRBJ2-4; 8 positions agree with TRBD2. CDR3 length: 13 amino acids. V lost 5 bases, J lost 5 bases, and 5 bases stayed unmatched. Germline V gene sequence: CDR1 SQVTM, CDR2 ANQGSEA. CDR3 region: CSVRRGDQNIQYF. The CDR3 coding sequence is TGCAGCGTTCGGCGGGGGGACCAAAACATTCAGTACTTC.

A word on this clonotype: At one end, the junction sequence differs from germline, possibly due to a read error. The CDR3 DNA reads as TGTGCCGCCCCCCCACCGGGACAGGGACTTACTGGAAACACCACATATTTT. It yields the protein CAAPPPGQGLTGNTTYF. This chain connects TRBV12-3 or TRBV12-4 to TRBJ1-3, with 9 positions matching TRBD1. The CDR3 contains 17 residues.

The chain joins TRBV6-2 or TRBV6-3 to TRBJ2-7, with 8 bases aligning to TRBD1. V was pared by 5 bases and J by 6 bases, with 9 bases of the junction left unmatched. This CDR3 contains 14 residues. CDR1 is MNHEY, CDR2 SVGEGT, per germline. The CDR3 reads CASSPRTGWREQYV. DNA of the CDR3: TGTGCCAGCAGTCCTCGGACAGGGTGGCGCGAGCAGTACGTC.

This clonotype has a handful of counts. V gene TRBV12-3 or TRBV12-4 combines with J gene TRBJ2-1; the match to TRBD1 covers 9 bases. CDR3 length: 15 residues. Trimming removed 5 bases from V and 6 bases from J; junction bases left unmatched: 8. CDR3 bases: TGTGCCAGCAGTACCTCCGGGACAGGGCGCAATGAGCAGTTCTTC. Its translation is CASSTSGTGRNEQFF.

The chain is built from TRBV24-1 and TRBJ2-2; D gene ambiguous. V was shortened by 0 bases and J by 5 bases, with 6 bases between the two germline ends. CDR3 length equals 14 residues. The germline gives CDR1 KGHDR, CDR2 SFDVKD. CDR3 in amino acids: CATSDLQRTGELFF. CDR3 nucleotides: TGTGCCACCAGTGATTTGCAGAGAACCGGGGAGCTGTTTTTT.

This clonotype was observed a few times. CDR3 nucleotide sequence: TGTGCCAGCAGCTTTGGGGTGGTGAACACTGAAGCTTTCTTT. This translates into CASSFGVVNTEAFF. J is TRBJ1-1 and V is TRBV11-2, with D hard to call. CDR1 and CDR2 from the germline V gene are SGHAT and FQNNGV. Trimming left V 3 bases short and J 0 bases short, with 8 bases between. The CDR3 spans 14 residues.

This clonotype was detected only a few times. The chain's CDR3 is CASSQGQVSAQHF. The CDR3 bases are TGTGCCAGCAGCCAAGGACAGGTATCAGCCCAGCATTTT. V and J are TRBV7-6 and TRBJ1-5; 7 positions agree with TRBD1. The V gene's germline CDR1 is SGHVS and CDR2 FNYEAQ. This CDR3 region has 13 residues. Germline trimming cut 5 bases from V and 11 bases from J; bases unmatched to any gene: 9.

This chain uses TRBV12-3 or TRBV12-4 with TRBJ2-7; TRBD1 is a possible D gene (6 bases). CDR3 length: 15 residues. The ends were cut back, 5 bases at V and 2 bases at J, with 16 bases in the middle. The CDR3 loop reads CASSLHRTEAYEQYF. The CDR3 DNA is TGTGCCAGCAGTCTTCACCGGACAGAAGCCTACGAGCAGTACTTC.

This rearrangement joins TRBV21-1 to TRBJ2-7; the tabulated D call, TRBD2, remains unverified against the DNA. TRBV21-1 is reported as a pseudogene. The CDR3 totals 16 residues. The CDR3 spells CASSKVRGLSSYEQYF. Written as DNA, the CDR3 is TGTGCCAGCAGCAAAGTTAGGGGACTTTCCTCCTACGAGCAGTACTTC.

The chain combines TRBV5-1 with TRBJ2-3; maybe TRBD2 (5 bases). V gave up 4 bases and J gave up 2 bases, with 23 bases separating them. Germline-derived CDR1 and CDR2 are SGHRS and YFSETQ. CDR3 length: 18 amino acids. This CDR3 reads CASSPSSASSGYTDTQYF. The CDR3 region has the DNA TGCGCCAGCAGCCCCAGTTCTGCATCCAGCGGCTACACAGATACGCAGTATTTT. Supplemented by reference TRBV5-1 and TRBJ2-3, the full variable domain reads KAGVTQTPRYLIKTRGQQVTLSCSPISGHRSVSWYQQTPGQGLQFLFEYFSETQRNKGNFPGRFSGRQFSNSRSEMNVSTLELGDSALYLCASSPSSASSGYTDTQYFGPGTRLTVL.

V usage is TRBV24-1 and J usage is TRBJ2-2; D is perhaps TRBD2 (6 bases). CDR1 KGHDR and CDR2 SFDVKD come from the germline V gene. The length of the CDR3 is 16 residues. Trimming removed 4 bases at V and 5 bases at J, with 16 bases between. The CDR3 sequence: CATSDPIVGRTGELFF. Written as DNA, the CDR3 is TGTGCCACCAGTGACCCGATCGTGGGGAGGACCGGGGAGCTGTTTTTT.